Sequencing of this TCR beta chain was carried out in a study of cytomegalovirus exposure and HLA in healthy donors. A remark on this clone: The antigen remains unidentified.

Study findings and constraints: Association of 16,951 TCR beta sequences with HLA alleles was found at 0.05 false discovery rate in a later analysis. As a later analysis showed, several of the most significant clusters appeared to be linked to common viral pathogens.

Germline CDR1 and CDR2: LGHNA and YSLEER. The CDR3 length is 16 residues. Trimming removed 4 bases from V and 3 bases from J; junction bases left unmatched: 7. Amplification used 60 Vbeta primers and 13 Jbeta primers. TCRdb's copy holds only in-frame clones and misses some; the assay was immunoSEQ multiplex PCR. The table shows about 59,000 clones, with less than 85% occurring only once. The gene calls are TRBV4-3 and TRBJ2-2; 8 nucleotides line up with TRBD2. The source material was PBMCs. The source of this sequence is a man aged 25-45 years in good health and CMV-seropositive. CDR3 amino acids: CASSLLAGGDTGELFF. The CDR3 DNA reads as TGCGCCAGCAGCCTTCTAGCGGGCGGTGACACCGGGGAGCTGTTTTTT.